The following is a T cell receptor beta chain sequence with its context. TCRdb re-derived calls from the 5' RACE reads in MiXCR, one entry per CDR3 protein. The sample shows over 95,000 distinct CDR3 sequences, under 20% of them seen only once. This CDR3 is built from 14 residues. The ends were cut back, 0 bases at V and 5 bases at J, with 9 bases in the middle. Germline V gene lookup returns CDR1 SGHTA and CDR2 FQGNSA. These data are taken from a study of T cells of healthy individuals. This clonotype originated in a human donor in good health. The chain carries TRBV7-2 and TRBJ2-3; D is possibly TRBD2 (5 bases). The CDR3 DNA reads as TGTGCCAGCAGCTTAGCTGGCGGACTAGATACGCAGTATTTT. Encoded protein: CASSLAGGLDTQYF.